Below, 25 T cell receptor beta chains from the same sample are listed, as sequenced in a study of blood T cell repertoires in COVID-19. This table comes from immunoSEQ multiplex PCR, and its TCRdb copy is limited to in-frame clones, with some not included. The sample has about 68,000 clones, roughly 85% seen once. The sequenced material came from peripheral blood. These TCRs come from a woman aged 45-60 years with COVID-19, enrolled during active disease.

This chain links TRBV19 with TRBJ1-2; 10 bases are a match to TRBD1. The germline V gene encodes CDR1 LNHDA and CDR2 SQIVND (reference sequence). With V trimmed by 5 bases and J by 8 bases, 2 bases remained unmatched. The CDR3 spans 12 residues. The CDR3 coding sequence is TGTGCCAGTAGTGAGGACAGGGGGGGCTACACCTTC. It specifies CASSEDRGGYTF.

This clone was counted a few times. This CDR3 reads CASSRDLVHEQYF. CDR3 bases: TGTGCCAGCAGCCGCGATTTGGTCCACGAGCAGTACTTC. This chain connects TRBV5-4 to TRBJ2-7; D ambiguous. The CDR3 spans 13 residues. Trimming stripped 4 bases from V and 5 bases from J, with 13 bases between. Germline V gives CDR1 SGHNT, CDR2 YYREEE (reference sequence).

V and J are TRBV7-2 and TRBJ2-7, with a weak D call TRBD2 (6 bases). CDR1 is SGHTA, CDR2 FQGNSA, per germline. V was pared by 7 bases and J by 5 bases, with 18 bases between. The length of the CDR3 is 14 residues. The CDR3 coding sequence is TGTGCCAGCACCCGAAGGGCTAGCGTAAACGAGCAGTACTTC. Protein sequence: CASTRRASVNEQYF.

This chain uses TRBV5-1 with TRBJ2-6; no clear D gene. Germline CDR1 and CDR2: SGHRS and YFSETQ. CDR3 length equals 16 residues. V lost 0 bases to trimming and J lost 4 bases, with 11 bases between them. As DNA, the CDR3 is TGCGCCAGCAGCTTGGCCGAACTTTTAGGGGCCAACGTCCTGACTTTC. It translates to CASSLAELLGANVLTF.

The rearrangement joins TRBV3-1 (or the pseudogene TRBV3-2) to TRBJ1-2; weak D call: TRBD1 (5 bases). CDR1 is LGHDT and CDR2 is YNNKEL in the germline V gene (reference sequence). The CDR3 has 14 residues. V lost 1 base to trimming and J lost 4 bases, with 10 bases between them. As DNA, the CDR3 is TGTGCCAGCAGCCAAGGAACAGGTGCCTATGGCTACACCTTC. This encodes CASSQGTGAYGYTF.

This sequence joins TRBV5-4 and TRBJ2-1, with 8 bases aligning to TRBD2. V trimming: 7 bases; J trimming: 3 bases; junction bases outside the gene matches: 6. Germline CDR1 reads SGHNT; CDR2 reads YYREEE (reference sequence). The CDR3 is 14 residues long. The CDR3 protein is CASGVAGLYNEQFF. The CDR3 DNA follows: TGTGCCAGCGGGGTAGCGGGACTCTACAATGAGCAGTTCTTC.

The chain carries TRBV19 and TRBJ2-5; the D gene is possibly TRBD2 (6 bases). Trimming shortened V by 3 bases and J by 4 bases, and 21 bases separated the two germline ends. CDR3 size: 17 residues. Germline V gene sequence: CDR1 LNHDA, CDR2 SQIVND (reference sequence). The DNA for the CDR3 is TGTGCCAGTAGTATGGGCGGCGGGGCAGGGAGGCGAGAGACCCAGTACTTC. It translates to CASSMGGGAGRRETQYF.

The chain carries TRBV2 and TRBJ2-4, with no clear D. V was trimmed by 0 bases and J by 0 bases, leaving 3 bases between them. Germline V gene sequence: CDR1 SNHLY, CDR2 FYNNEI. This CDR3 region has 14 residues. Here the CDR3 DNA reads TGTGCCAGCAGTGAAGCGGCAGCCAAAAACATTCAGTACTTC. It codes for CASSEAAAKNIQYF.

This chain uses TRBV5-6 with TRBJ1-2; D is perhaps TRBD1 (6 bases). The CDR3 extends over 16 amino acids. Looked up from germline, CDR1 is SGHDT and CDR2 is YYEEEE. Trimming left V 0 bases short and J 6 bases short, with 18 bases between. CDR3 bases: TGTGCCAGCAGCTTGGTCCTTTTGGGGACAACCCATGGCTACACCTTC. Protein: CASSLVLLGTTHGYTF.

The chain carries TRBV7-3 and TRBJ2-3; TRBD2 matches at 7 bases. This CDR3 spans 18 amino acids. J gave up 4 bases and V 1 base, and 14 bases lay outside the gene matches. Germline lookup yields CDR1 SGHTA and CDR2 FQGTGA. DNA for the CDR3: TGTGCCAGCAGCTTAAACGCTCCGTGGGGGGGTCAAGCAGATACGCAGTATTTT. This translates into CASSLNAPWGGQADTQYF.

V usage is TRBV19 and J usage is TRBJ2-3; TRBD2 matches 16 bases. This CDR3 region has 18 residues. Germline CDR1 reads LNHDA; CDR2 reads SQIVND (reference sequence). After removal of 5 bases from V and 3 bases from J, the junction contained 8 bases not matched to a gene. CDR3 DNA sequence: TGTGCCAGTAGTCCCGTGGGGACTAGCGGGAGGGCGACAGATACGCAGTATTTT. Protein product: CASSPVGTSGRATDTQYF.

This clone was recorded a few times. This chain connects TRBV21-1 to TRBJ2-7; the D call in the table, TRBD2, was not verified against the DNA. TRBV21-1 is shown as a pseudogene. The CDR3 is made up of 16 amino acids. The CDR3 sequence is CASSKAKGGRACEQYF. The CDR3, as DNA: TGTGCCAGCAGCAAAGCGAAAGGCGGGAGGGCTTGCGAGCAGTACTTC.

The chain's CDR3 is CASSNLQGASNQPQHF. For the CDR3, the DNA is TGTGCCAGCAGTAACTTACAGGGGGCTAGCAATCAGCCCCAGCATTTT. The V call is TRBV6-5, the J call TRBJ1-5; TRBD1 aligns across 9 bases. Germline V gives CDR1 MNHEY, CDR2 SVGAGI. The ends lost 5 bases at V and 0 bases at J; junction bases unmatched: 5. CDR3 size: 16 residues.

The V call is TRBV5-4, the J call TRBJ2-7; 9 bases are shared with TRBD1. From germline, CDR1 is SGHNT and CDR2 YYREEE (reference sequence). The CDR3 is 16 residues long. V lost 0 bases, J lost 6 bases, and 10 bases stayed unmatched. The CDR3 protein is CASSLAKQGARGEQYF. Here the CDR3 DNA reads TGTGCCAGCAGCTTGGCCAAACAGGGGGCCAGGGGCGAGCAGTACTTC.

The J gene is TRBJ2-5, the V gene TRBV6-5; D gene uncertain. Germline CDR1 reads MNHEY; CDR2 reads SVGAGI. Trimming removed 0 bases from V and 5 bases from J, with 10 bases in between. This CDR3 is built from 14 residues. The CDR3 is CASSYSVNYETQYF. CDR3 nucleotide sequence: TGTGCCAGCAGTTACTCCGTGAACTACGAGACCCAGTACTTC.

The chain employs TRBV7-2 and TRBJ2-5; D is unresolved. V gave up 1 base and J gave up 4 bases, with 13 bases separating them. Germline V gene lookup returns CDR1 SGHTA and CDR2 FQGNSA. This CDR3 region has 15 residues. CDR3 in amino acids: CASSLGSFNGETQYF. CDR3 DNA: TGTGCCAGCAGCTTAGGGAGCTTTAATGGAGAGACCCAGTACTTC.

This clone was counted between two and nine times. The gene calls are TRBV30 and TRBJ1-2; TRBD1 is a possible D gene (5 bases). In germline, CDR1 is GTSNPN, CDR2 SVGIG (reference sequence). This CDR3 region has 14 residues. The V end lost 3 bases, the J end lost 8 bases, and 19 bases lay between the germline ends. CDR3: CAWRKTGVPRGYTF. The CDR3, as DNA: TGTGCCTGGAGGAAGACGGGGGTTCCGAGGGGCTACACCTTC.

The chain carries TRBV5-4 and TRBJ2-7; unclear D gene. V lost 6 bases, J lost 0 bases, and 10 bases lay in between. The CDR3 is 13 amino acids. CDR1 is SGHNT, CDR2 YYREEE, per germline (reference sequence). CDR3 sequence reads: CASTAGISYEQYF. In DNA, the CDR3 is TGTGCCAGCACCGCAGGAATCTCCTACGAGCAGTACTTC.

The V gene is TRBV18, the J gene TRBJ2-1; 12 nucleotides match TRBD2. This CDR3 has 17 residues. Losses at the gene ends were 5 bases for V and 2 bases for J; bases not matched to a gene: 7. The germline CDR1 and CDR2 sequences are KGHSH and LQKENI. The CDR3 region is CASSNRLAGVAYNEQFF. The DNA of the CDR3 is TGTGCCAGCTCAAATCGACTAGCGGGAGTGGCCTACAATGAGCAGTTCTTC.

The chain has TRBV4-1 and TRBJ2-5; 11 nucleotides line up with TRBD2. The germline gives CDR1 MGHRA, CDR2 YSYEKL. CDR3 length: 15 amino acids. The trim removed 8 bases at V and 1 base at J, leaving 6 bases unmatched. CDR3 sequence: CASGRTSGLQETQYF. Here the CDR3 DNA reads TGCGCCAGCGGAAGGACTAGCGGGCTCCAAGAGACCCAGTACTTC.

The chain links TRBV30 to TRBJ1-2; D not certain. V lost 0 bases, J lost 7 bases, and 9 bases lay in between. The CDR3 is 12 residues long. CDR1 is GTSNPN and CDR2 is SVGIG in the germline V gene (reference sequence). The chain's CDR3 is CAWSVLGAGYTF. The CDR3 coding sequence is TGTGCCTGGAGTGTATTGGGCGCTGGCTACACCTTC.

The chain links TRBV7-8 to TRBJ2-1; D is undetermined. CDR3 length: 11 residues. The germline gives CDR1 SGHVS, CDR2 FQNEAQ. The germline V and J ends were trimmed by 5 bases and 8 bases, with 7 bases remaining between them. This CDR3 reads CASSIRDEQFF. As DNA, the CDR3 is TGTGCCAGCAGCATACGAGATGAGCAGTTCTTC.

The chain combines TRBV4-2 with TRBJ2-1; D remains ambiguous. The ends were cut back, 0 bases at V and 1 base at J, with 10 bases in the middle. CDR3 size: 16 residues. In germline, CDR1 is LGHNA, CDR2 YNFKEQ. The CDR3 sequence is CASSQDWPPSYNEQFF. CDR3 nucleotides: TGTGCCAGCAGCCAAGATTGGCCCCCTTCCTACAATGAGCAGTTCTTC.

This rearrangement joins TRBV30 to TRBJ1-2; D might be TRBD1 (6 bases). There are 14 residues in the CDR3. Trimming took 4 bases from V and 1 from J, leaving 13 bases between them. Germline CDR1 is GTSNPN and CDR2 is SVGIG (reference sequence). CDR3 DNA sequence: TGTGCCTGGATCCGTGGACAGCTTAACTATGGCTACACCTTC. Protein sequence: CAWIRGQLNYGYTF.

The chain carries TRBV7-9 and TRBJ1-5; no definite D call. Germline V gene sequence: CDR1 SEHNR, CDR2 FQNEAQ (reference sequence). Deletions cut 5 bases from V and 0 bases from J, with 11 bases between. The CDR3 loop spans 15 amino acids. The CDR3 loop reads CASSPPGHSNQPQHF. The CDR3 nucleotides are TGTGCCAGCAGCCCGCCGGGTCATAGCAATCAGCCCCAGCATTTT.